Following are 9 T cell receptor beta chains from one sample sequenced in a study of T cell clusters in autoimmune cytopenias. About 37,500 genome equivalents of blood DNA were amplified for TRB. TRB rearrangements were amplified by touch-down multiplex PCR with mixed TRB-A/B primers. TCRdb reprocessed the multiplex PCR reads and reports one entry per CDR3 protein, with no DNA. This sample's table reports about 7,200 distinct CDR3 sequences. In addition, the sample was reused for a study of T cell repertoires in aging, cancer and after chemotherapy.

Material for sequencing was peripheral blood. Receptors originate from a human donor in good health.

Its frequency marks this clonotype as medium-sized. The rearrangement joins TRBV24-1 to TRBJ2-1; the D call from TCRdb, TRBD1, cannot be confirmed without DNA. The CDR3 contains 15 residues. Germline-derived CDR1 and CDR2 are KGHDR and SFDVKD. The CDR3 spells CATSDFAQGMNEQFF.

This clonotype is medium-sized by frequency. Here the CDR3 reads CASGRGVTYEQYF. V gene TRBV6-2 or TRBV6-3 combines with J gene TRBJ2-7; TCRdb calls TRBD1, which cannot be checked without DNA. CDR1 and CDR2 from the germline V gene are MNHEY and SVGEGT. This CDR3 comprises 13 residues.

This clonotype ranks as medium-sized in terms of frequency. CDR3: CASSFGLAGVRTGELFF. This sequence joins TRBV13 and TRBJ2-2; TCRdb proposes TRBD2, but this gene call is untestable without DNA. The CDR3 length is 17 residues. Germline CDR1 is PRHDT and CDR2 is FYEKMQ (reference sequence). Full variable domain (rest looked up from reference TRBV13 and TRBJ2-2): AAGVIQSPRHLIKEKRETATLKCYPIPRHDTVYWYQQGPGQDPQFLISFYEKMQSDKGSIPDRFSAQQFSDYHSELNMSSLELGDSALYFCASSFGLAGVRTGELFFGEGSRLTVL.

This clonotype counts as medium-sized by frequency. The V and J genes are TRBV15 and TRBJ2-5. The CDR3 totals 14 residues. The germline V gene encodes CDR1 LNHNV and CDR2 YYDKDF (reference sequence). This CDR3 is CATSLGLLQETQYF.

This chain uses TRBV12-3 or TRBV12-4 with TRBJ2-5; checking the TCRdb D call of TRBD1 is not possible without DNA. The CDR3 loop spans 12 amino acids. The CDR3 protein is CAINPGGETQYF.

This clonotype is called medium-sized based on its frequency. The chain recombines TRBV19 with TRBJ2-1; the D gene TCRdb calls, TRBD1, cannot be checked with no DNA. Germline CDR1 and CDR2: LNHDA and SQIVND (reference sequence). The CDR3 totals 11 residues. The CDR3 protein is CASTWTNEQFF.

CDR3 amino acids: CASSQSSEQYF. The rearrangement uses TRBV18 and TRBJ2-7. The CDR3 length is 11 residues. The germline gives CDR1 KGHSH, CDR2 LQKENI.

Its frequency marks this clonotype as large. The rearrangement joins TRBV29-1 to TRBJ2-1. Germline CDR1 SQVTM, CDR2 ANQGSEA. The CDR3 sequence is 14 residues long. The CDR3: CSVVGMSSYNEQFF.

By frequency, this clonotype is medium-sized. The V gene is TRBV19, the J gene TRBJ2-4; TCRdb proposes TRBD1, but this gene call is untestable without DNA. The CDR3 covers 17 residues. In germline, CDR1 is LNHDA, CDR2 SQIVND (reference sequence). CDR3 region: CATGSLLGTGAKNIQYF.